Each of the 3 T cell receptor beta chains below was sequenced from the same sample in a study of vaccination and CD4 T cells after COVID-19. Sequencing of cultured CD4+ T cell DNA used the Oncomine TCR Beta short-read assay. TCRdb fed the PCR reads into MiXCR, producing one record per CDR3 protein. The profile covers some 14,000 distinct CDR3 sequences, with around a third appearing a single time and roughly 38% taken by the ten largest. The antigens of these receptors remain unknown. Treatment specified: approximately nine-day PBMC culture with coronavirus spike peptide pools or control peptides (ViraFEST assay). The sample taken for sequencing was cultured CD4+ T cells from blood. The receptors were gathered from a human donor with COVID-19.

The chain is built from TRBV11-2 and TRBJ2-7; 8 bases are shared with TRBD1. This CDR3 comprises 15 residues. Germline CDR1 SGHAT, CDR2 FQNNGV. Germline trimming cut 6 bases from V and 6 bases from J; bases unmatched to any gene: 13. The CDR3 spells CASRTLRGRAIEQYF. As DNA, the CDR3 is TGTGCCAGCAGGACACTCAGGGGGCGAGCCATCGAGCAGTACTTC. Complete variable domain (other parts from reference TRBV11-2 and TRBJ2-7): EAGVAQSPRYKIIEKRQSVAFWCNPISGHATLYWYQQILGQGPKLLIQFQNNGVVDDSQLPKDRFSAERLKGVDSTLKIQPAKLEDSAVYLCASRTLRGRAIEQYFGPGTRLTVT.

This clonotype showed up just a few times. The CDR3 protein is CASSPRGSTDTQYF. In DNA, the CDR3 is TGTGCCAGCAGCCCGAGAGGTAGCACAGATACGCAGTATTTT. The chain links TRBV7-2 to TRBJ2-3, with no clear D. Germline CDR1 and CDR2: SGHTA and FQGNSA. CDR3 size: 14 residues. Trimming shortened V by 5 bases and J by 0 bases, and 9 bases separated the two germline ends.

The chain couples TRBV6-1 to TRBJ2-5; D is unclear. The CDR3 covers 15 residues. Trimming stripped 6 bases from V and 1 base from J, with 15 bases between. Germline assignment: CDR1 MNHNS and CDR2 SASEGT. This CDR3 reads CASRSAKLLQETQYF. Written as DNA, the CDR3 is TGTGCCAGCAGATCCGCTAAACTACTCCAAGAGACCCAGTACTTC.